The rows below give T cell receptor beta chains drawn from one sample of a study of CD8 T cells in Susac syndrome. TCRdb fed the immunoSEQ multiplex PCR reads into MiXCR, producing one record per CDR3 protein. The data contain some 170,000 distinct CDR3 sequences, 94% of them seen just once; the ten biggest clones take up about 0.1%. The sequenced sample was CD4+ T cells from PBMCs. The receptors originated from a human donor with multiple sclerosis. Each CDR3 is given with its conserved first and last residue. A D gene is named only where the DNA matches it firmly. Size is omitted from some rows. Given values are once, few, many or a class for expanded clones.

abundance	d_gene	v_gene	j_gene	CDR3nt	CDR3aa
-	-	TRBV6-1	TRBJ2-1	TGTGCCAGCAGTGAACGCCAGGGAGTGGACATACGCAATGAGCAGTTCTTC	CASSERQGVDIRNEQFF
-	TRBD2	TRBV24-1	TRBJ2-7	TGTGCCACCAGTGATTCCCGGACCGCGGGGGACGAGCAGTACTTC	CATSDSRTAGDEQYF
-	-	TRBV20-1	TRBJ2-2	TGCAGTGCTAGTAGTGCTAGGAGGATTAGCGGGGAGCTGTTTTTT	CSASSARRISGELFF
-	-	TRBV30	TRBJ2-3	TGTGCCTGGATAGGTCTGTATTTT	CAWIGLYF
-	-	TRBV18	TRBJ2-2	TGTGCCAGCTCACCCCGGGCGAACACCGGGGAGCTGTTTTTT	CASSPRANTGELFF
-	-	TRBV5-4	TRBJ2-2	TGTGCCAGCAGCTTCTCCCTCGGAGGAACCGGGGAGCTGTTTTTT	CASSFSLGGTGELFF
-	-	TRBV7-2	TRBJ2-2	TGTGCCAGCAGCCTCTTTGCAGGGGACACCGGGGAGCTGTTTTTT	CASSLFAGDTGELFF
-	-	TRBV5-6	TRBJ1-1	TGTGCCAGCAGCGGTACAGGGCTTACTGAAGCTTTCTTT	CASSGTGLTEAFF
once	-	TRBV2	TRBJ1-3	TGTGCCAGCAGTGAGGTCGACACCATATATTTT	CASSEVDTIYF
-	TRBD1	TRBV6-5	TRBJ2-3	TGTGCCAGCAGTCAGGACAGGGGAAAACTTGCGCAGTATTTT	CASSQDRGKLAQYF
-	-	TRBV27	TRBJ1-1	TGTGCCAGCAGTTTAGGACCCCTTTTAGGACAGCTCGCTGAAGCTTTCTTT	CASSLGPLLGQLAEAFF
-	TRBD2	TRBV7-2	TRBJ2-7	TGTGCCAGCAGTCTAGCGGGAGTCGAGGAGCAGTACTTC	CASSLAGVEEQYF
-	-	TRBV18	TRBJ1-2	TGTGCCAGCTCACCAAACAGGGCCAAGGATGGCTACACCTTC	CASSPNRAKDGYTF
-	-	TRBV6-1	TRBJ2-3	TGTGCCAGCAGTGAGCTCAGGCCCTCTCGGGATACGCAGTATTTT	CASSELRPSRDTQYF
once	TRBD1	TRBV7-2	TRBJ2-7	TGTGCCAGCAGCCGACAGGGGGGGAGCTCCTACGAGCAGTACTTC	CASSRQGGSSYEQYF
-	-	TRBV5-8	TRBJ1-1	TGTGCCAGCAGCTTGTCACGAGCGGGAAGAGATAACACTGAAGCTTTCTTT	CASSLSRAGRDNTEAFF
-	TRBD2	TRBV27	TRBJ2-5	TGTGCCAGCAGTTTTTCTTGGACTAGCGTGGAGACCCAGTACTTC	CASSFSWTSVETQYF
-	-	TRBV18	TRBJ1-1	TGTGCCAGCTCACCCCAGAGGGGCGAAGCTTTCTTT	CASSPQRGEAFF
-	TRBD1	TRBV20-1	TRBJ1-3	TGCAGTGCCTCCGTTTTTGCATCAGGGGGCAACACCATATATTTT	CSASVFASGGNTIYF
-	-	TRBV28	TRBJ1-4	TGTGCCAGCAGCACAGCAGATAATGAAAAACTGTTTTTT	CASSTADNEKLFF
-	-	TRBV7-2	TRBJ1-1	TGTGCCAGCAGCTTAGGGCCGAACACTGAAGTTTTCTTT	CASSLGPNTEVFF
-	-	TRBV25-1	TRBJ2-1	TGTGCCAGCAGAAGGACGAATGAGCAGTTCTTC	CASRRTNEQFF
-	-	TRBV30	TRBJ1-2	TGTGCCTGGAGCCGATCCAGAGTTGGCTACACCTTC	CAWSRSRVGYTF
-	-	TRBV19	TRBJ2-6	TGTGCCAGTAGGGTTGCGTCTGGGGCCAACGTCCTGACTTTC	CASRVASGANVLTF
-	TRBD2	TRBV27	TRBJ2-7	TGTGCCAGCAGTTTAGTCCAGCGGGAGGGAGGCGAGCAGTACTTC	CASSLVQREGGEQYF
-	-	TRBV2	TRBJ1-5	TGTGCCAGCAGTGCTCAGGGGTATAGCAATCAGCCCCAGCATTTT	CASSAQGYSNQPQHF
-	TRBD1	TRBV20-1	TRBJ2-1	TGCAGTGCTACCTGGGACAGTGAGATTCTGAATCAGCAGTTCTTC	CSATWDSEILNQQFF
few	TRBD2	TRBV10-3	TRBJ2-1	TGTGCCATAAAAGCGGGAGATGGGGTAGGGGGGAATGAGCAGTTCTTC	CAIKAGDGVGGNEQFF
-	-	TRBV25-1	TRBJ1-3	TGTGCCAGCAGTACCACCGGGATACTATATCGGAACACCATATATTTT	CASSTTGILYRNTIYF
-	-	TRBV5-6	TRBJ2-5	TGTGCCAGCAACCTTCGGCGGAGAAGGGAGACCCAGTACTTC	CASNLRRRRETQYF
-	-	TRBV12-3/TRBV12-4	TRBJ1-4	TGTGCCAGCAGTCCCCACGTCTTGACTAATGAAAAACTGTTTTTT	CASSPHVLTNEKLFF
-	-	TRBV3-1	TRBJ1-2	TGTGCCAGCAGTAGGAAGCTGGACACAAACTATGGCTACACCTTC	CASSRKLDTNYGYTF
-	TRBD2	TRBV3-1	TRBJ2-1	TGTGCCAGCAGCCGGCTGACTAGCGGGAGGAGGAATGAGCAGTTCTTC	CASSRLTSGRRNEQFF
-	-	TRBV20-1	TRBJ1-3	TGCAGTTGTGGCGGGCTGGTTGGAAACACCATATATTTT	CSCGGLVGNTIYF
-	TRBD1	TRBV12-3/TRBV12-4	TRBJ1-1	TGTGCCAGCAGCCGACAGGGGTTTTCTGAAGCTTTCTTT	CASSRQGFSEAFF
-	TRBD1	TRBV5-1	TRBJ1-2	TGCGCCAGCAGCTACGGGACAGGGGGCCATGGCTACACCTTC	CASSYGTGGHGYTF
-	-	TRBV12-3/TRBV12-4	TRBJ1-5	TGTGCCAGCAGTTCTTCTGACCGCCATCAGCCCCAGCATTTT	CASSSSDRHQPQHF
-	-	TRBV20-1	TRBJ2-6	TGCAGTGCTAGCCCGACACACTCTGGGGCCAACGTCCTGACTTTC	CSASPTHSGANVLTF
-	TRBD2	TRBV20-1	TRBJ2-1	TGCAGTGCTAGAGATCCCCTAGCGGGTACCCCCTACAATGAGCAGTTCTTC	CSARDPLAGTPYNEQFF
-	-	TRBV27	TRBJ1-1	TGTGCCAGCAGTTCGACAGGAGCAGAGAACACTGAAGCTTTCTTT	CASSSTGAENTEAFF
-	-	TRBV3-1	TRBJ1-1	TGTGCCAGCAGCCAAGAGGGGGCGAGGACTGAAGCTTTCTTT	CASSQEGARTEAFF
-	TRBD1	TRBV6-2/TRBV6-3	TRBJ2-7	TGTGCCAGCAGTACCTCCGGGACAGGAACCTACGAGCAGTACTTC	CASSTSGTGTYEQYF